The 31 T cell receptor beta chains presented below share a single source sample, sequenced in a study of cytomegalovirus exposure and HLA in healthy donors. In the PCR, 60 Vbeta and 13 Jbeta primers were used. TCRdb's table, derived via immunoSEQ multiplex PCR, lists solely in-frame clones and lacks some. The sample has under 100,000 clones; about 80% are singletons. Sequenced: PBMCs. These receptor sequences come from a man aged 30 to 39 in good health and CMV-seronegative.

The CDR3, as DNA: TGTGCCAGCAGCATACAGGGGCATGGGACAGATACGCAGTATTTT. Its protein is CASSIQGHGTDTQYF. The chain recombines TRBV9 with TRBJ2-3, with 7 bases lining up with TRBD1. CDR3 length: 15 amino acids. The V gene's germline CDR1 is SGDLS and CDR2 YYNGEE. The V and J ends lost 4 bases and 3 bases, in that order; junction bases with no gene match: 8.

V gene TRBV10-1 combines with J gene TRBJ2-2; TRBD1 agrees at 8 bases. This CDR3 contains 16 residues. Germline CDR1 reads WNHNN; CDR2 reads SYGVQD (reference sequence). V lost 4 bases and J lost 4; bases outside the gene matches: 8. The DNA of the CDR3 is TGCGCCAGCAGTGGGGGGGACAGGCTGGCCACCGGGGAGCTGTTTTTT. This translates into CASSGGDRLATGELFF.

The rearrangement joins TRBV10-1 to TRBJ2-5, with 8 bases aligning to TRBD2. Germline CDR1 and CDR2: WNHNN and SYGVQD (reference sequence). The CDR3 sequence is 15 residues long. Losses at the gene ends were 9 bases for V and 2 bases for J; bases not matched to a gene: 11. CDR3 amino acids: CASLRREDKQETQYF. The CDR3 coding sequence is TGCGCCAGTCTGCGGCGGGAGGACAAACAAGAGACCCAGTACTTC.

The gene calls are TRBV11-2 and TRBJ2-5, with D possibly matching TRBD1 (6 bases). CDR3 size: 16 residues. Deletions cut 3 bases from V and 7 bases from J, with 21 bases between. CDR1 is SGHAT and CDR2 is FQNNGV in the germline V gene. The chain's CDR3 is CASSFQGLGIRGTQYF. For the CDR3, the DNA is TGTGCCAGCAGCTTCCAGGGGCTGGGAATCAGGGGGACCCAGTACTTC.

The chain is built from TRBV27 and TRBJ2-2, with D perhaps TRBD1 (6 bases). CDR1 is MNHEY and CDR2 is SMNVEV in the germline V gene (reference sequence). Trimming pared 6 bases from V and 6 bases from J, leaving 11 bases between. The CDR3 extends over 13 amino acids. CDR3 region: CASRLQGPGELFF. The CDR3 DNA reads TGTGCCAGCAGATTACAGGGTCCCGGGGAGCTGTTTTTT.

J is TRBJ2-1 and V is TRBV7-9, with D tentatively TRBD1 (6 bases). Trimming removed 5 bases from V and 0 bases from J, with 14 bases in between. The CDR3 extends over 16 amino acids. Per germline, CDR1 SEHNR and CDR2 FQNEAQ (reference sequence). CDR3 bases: TGTGCCAGCAGCGGGACACCACATAGCTCCTACAATGAGCAGTTCTTC. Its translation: CASSGTPHSSYNEQFF.

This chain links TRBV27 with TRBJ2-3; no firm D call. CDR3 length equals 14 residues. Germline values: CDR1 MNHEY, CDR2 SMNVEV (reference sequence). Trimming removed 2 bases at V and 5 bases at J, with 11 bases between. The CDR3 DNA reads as TGTGCCAGCAGTTTAGGTCTAGATAGAGATACGCAGTATTTT. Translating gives CASSLGLDRDTQYF.

In DNA form, the CDR3 reads TGTGCCAGCAGATCTCTCGACAGGGCCCAGTACTTC. Translated, it gives CASRSLDRAQYF. The chain recombines TRBV2 with TRBJ2-5, with 7 bases that match TRBD1. Germline-derived CDR1 and CDR2 are SNHLY and FYNNEI. The CDR3 has 12 amino acids. V gave up 6 bases and J gave up 9 bases; unmatched junction bases: 7.

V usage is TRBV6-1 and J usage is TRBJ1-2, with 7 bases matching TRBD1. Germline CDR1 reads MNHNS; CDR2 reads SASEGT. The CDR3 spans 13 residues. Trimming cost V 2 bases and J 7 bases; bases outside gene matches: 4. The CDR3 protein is CASSERQGVGYTF. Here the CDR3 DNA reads TGTGCCAGCAGTGAACGGCAGGGGGTTGGCTACACCTTC.

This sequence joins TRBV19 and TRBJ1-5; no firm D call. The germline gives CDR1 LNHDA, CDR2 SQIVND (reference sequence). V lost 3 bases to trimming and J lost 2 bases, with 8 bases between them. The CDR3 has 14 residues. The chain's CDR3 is CASSIAAGNQPQHF. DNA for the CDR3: TGTGCCAGTAGTATCGCGGCAGGCAATCAGCCCCAGCATTTT.

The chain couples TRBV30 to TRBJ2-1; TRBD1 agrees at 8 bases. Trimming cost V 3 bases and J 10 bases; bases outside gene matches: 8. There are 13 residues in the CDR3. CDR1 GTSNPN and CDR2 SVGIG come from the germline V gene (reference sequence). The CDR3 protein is CAWSGARGPEQFF. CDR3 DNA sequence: TGTGCCTGGAGCGGTGCCAGGGGGCCGGAGCAGTTCTTC. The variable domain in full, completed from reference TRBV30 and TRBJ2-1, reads SQTIHQWPATLVQPVGSPLSLECTVEGTSNPNLYWYRQAAGRGLQLLFYSVGIGQISSEVPQNLSASRPQDRQFILSSKKLLLSDSGFYLCAWSGARGPEQFFGPGTRLTVL.

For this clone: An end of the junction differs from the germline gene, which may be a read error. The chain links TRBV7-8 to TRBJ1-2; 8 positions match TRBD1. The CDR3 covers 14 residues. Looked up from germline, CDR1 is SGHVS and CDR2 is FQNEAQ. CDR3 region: CASSLFQGAYDYTF. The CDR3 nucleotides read TGTGCCAGCAGCTTATTCCAGGGGGCCTATGACTACACCTTC.

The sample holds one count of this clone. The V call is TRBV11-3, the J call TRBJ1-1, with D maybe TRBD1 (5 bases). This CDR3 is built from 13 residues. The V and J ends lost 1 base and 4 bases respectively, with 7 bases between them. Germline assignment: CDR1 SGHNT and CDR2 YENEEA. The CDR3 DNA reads TGTGCCAGCAGCTTAGTTAGGGGCACTGAAGCTTTCTTT. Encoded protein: CASSLVRGTEAFF. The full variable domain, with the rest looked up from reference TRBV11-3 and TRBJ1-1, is EAGVVQSPRYKIIEKKQPVAFWCNPISGHNTLYWYLQNLGQGPELLIRYENEEAVDDSQLPKDRFSAERLKGVDSTLKIQPAELGDSAVYLCASSLVRGTEAFFGQGTRLTVV.

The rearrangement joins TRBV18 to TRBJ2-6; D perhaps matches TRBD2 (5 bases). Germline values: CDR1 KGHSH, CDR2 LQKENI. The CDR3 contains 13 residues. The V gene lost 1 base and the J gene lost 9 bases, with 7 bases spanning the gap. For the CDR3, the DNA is TGTGCCAGCTCACCACGGAGGTACAACGTCCTGACTTTC. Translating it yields CASSPRRYNVLTF.

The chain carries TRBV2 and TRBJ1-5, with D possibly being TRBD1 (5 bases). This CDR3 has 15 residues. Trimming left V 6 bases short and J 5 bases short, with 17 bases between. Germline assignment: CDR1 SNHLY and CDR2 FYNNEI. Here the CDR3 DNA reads TGTGCCAGCAGCCCCTCAACAGGTACTTATCAGCCCCAGCATTTT. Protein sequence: CASSPSTGTYQPQHF.

CDR3 nucleotides: TGTGCCAGCAGCGTAGGTCAGGGTTTCTACGAGCAGTACTTC. Translating gives CASSVGQGFYEQYF. The V and J genes are TRBV9 and TRBJ2-7; D may be TRBD1 (5 bases). Trimming shortened V by 0 bases and J by 3 bases, and 10 bases separated the two germline ends. CDR1 is SGDLS, CDR2 YYNGEE, per germline. The CDR3 sequence is 14 residues long.

The CDR3 bases are TGTGCCATCCGACAGTTAATGAACACTGAAGCTTTCTTT. Encoded protein: CAIRQLMNTEAFF. J is TRBJ1-1 and V is TRBV28; maybe TRBD1 (5 bases). Germline V gene lookup returns CDR1 MDHEN and CDR2 SYDVKM. CDR3 length equals 13 residues. Trimming took off 10 bases at V and 0 bases at J, with 12 bases between the two ends.

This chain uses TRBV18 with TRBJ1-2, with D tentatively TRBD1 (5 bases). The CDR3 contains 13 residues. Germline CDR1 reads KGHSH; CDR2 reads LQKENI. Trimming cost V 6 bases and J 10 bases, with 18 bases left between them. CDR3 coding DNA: TGTGCCAGCTCGTCCGGGGGTGGTGAACTCTACACCTTC. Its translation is CASSSGGGELYTF.

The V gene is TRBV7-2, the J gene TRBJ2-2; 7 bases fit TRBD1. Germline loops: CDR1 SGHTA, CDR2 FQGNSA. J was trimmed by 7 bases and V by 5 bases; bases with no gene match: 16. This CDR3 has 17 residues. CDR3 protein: CASSKGQPKTGNGELFF. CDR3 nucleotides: TGTGCCAGCAGCAAGGGACAGCCGAAAACCGGAAACGGGGAGCTGTTTTTT.

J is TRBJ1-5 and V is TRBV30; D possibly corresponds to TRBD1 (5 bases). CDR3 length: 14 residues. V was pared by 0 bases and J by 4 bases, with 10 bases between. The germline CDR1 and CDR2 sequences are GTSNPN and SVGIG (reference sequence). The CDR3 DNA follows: TGTGCCTGGAGTGTAAGGACACGGAATCAGCCCCAGCATTTT. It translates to CAWSVRTRNQPQHF.

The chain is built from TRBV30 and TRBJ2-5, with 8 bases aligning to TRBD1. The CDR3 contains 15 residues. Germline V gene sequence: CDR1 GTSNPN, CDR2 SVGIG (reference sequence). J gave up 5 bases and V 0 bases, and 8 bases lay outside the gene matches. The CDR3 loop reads CAWSVGGQGGETQYF. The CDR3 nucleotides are TGTGCCTGGAGTGTTGGTGGACAGGGCGGGGAGACCCAGTACTTC.

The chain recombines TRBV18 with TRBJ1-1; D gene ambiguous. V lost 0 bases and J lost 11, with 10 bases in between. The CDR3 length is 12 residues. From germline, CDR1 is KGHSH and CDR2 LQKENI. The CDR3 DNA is TGTGCCAGCTCACCACCGGGGAGGGATGCTTTCTTT. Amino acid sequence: CASSPPGRDAFF.

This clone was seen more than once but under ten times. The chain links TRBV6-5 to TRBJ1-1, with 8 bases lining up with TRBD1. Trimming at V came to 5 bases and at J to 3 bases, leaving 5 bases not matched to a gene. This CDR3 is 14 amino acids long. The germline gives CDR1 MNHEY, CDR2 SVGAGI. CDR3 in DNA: TGTGCCAGCAGTCTACGGACAGGGTACACTGAAGCTTTCTTT. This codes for CASSLRTGYTEAFF.

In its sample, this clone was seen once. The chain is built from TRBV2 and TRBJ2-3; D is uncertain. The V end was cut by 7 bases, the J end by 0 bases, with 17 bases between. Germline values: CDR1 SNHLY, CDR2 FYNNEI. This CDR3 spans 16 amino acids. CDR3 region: CASKNVWPSSTDTQYF. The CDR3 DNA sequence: TGTGCCAGCAAAAACGTTTGGCCTAGTAGCACAGATACGCAGTATTTT.

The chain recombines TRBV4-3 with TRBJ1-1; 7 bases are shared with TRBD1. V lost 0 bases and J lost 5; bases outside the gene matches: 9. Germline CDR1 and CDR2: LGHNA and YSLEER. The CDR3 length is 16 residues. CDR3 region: CASSQDPKGARTEAFF. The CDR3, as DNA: TGCGCCAGCAGCCAAGATCCGAAGGGGGCAAGGACTGAAGCTTTCTTT.

The CDR3 spells CASSLTGSGNTIYF. In nucleotides, the CDR3 is TGTGCCAGCAGCTTGACAGGCTCTGGAAACACCATATATTTT. The J gene is TRBJ1-3, the V gene TRBV7-9; D perhaps matches TRBD1 (6 bases). Between the trimmed V and J ends, which lost 3 bases and 0 bases, there was a span of 6 bases. CDR1 is SEHNR, CDR2 FQNEAQ, per germline (reference sequence). The CDR3 runs 14 residues.

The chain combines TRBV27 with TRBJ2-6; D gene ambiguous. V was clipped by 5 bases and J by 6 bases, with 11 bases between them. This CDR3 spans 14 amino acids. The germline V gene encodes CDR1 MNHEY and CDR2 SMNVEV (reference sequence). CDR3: CASSLSLAANVLTF. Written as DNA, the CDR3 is TGTGCCAGCAGTCTTTCTCTGGCGGCCAACGTCCTGACTTTC.

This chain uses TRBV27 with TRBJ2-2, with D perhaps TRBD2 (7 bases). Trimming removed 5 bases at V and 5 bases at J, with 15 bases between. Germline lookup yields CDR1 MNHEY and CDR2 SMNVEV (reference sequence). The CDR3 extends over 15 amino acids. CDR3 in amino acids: CASSPRGGGTGELFF. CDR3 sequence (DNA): TGTGCCAGCAGTCCTAGGGGGGGAGGGACCGGGGAGCTGTTTTTT.

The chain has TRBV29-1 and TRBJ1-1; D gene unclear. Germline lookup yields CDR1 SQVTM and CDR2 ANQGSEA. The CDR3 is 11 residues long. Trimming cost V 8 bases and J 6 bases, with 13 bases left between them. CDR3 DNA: TGCAGCCCGTTGGTAGTCTCTGAAGCTTTCTTT. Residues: CSPLVVSEAFF.

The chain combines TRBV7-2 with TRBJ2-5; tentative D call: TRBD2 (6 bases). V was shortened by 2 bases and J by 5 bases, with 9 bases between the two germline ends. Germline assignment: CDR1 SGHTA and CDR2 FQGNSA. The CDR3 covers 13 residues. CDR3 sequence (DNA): TGTGCCAGCAGCTTATCGGGGGTTGAGACCCAGTACTTC. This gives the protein CASSLSGVETQYF.

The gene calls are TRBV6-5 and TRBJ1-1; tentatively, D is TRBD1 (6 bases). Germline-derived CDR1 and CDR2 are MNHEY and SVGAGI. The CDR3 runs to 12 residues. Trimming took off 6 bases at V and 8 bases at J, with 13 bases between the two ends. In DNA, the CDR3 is TGTGCCAGCAGAAAACAGGGATGGGAAGCTTTCTTT. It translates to CASRKQGWEAFF.